One sample yielded the 21 T cell receptor beta chains listed below, sequenced in a study of cytomegalovirus exposure and HLA in healthy donors (dated by TCRdb to 2016 to 2017). Receptor libraries were prepared by the immunoSEQ multiplex PCR assay. The multiplex PCR relied on a mix of 60 forward primers for TCR Vbeta segments and 13 reverse primers for TCR Jbeta segments. Not all clones reach the TCRdb copy of this immuneACCESS table, which keeps in-frame sequences only. Checked studies attribute under half of the gap to unresolved V genes and leave the rest unexplained. For this sample the table gives under 150,000 clones, of which around 77% were detected only once. The ten largest clones capture about 5% of the sample. The sample taken for sequencing was PBMCs. These receptor sequences come from a young woman in good health and CMV-seropositive.

The J gene is TRBJ1-2, the V gene TRBV14; 8 bases fit TRBD1. Germline lookup yields CDR1 SGHDN and CDR2 FVKESK. Losses at the gene ends were 3 bases for V and 8 bases for J; bases not matched to a gene: 2. The CDR3 length is 12 residues. CDR3 nucleotides: TGTGCCAGCAGCCAGGACAGGGTAGGCTACACCTTC. The encoded protein is CASSQDRVGYTF.

The chain combines TRBV6-1 with TRBJ2-5; 8 positions agree with TRBD1. Trimming removed 5 bases from V and 5 bases from J; junction bases left unmatched: 7. The CDR3 is 14 amino acids. Germline V gene data show CDR1 as MNHNS and CDR2 as SASEGT. CDR3 sequence: CASSLRGLGETQYF. The CDR3 DNA sequence: TGTGCCAGCAGTCTCAGGGGGCTTGGGGAGACCCAGTACTTC.

The gene calls are TRBV19 and TRBJ1-3; D ambiguous. This CDR3 comprises 17 residues. CDR1 and CDR2 (germline): LNHDA, SQIVND (reference sequence). V shed 3 bases and J shed 1 base, with 16 bases lying between them. The CDR3 nucleotides are TGTGCCAGTAGTATGTTCGCGGGTAAGGAATCTGGAAACACCATATATTTT. Its translation is CASSMFAGKESGNTIYF.

The J gene is TRBJ2-2, the V gene TRBV7-9, with D possibly TRBD2 on 6 matching bases. The CDR3 sequence is 15 residues long. Germline CDR1 SEHNR, CDR2 FQNEAQ (reference sequence). Trimming shortened V by 5 bases and J by 5 bases, and 15 bases separated the two germline ends. The CDR3 here is CASSQKEGSTGELFF. As DNA, the CDR3 is TGTGCCAGCAGCCAAAAGGAGGGGTCGACCGGGGAGCTGTTTTTT.

The gene calls are TRBV2 and TRBJ1-1; D unresolved. Germline CDR1 and CDR2: SNHLY and FYNNEI. The CDR3 has 13 amino acids. The V and J ends lost 7 bases and 4 bases respectively, with 13 bases between them. This chain's CDR3 is CASIPGLGTEAFF. The CDR3 bases are TGTGCCAGCATTCCGGGTTTGGGCACTGAAGCTTTCTTT.

This sequence joins TRBV18 and TRBJ2-3; possible D gene TRBD2, 5 bases. This CDR3 has 14 residues. Trimming pared 3 bases from V and 2 bases from J, leaving 9 bases between. Looked up from germline, CDR1 is KGHSH and CDR2 is LQKENI. The CDR3: CASSPLALTDTQYF. For the CDR3, the DNA is TGTGCCAGCTCACCTCTAGCTCTCACAGATACGCAGTATTTT. Together with reference TRBV18 and TRBJ2-3, the CDR3 gives the full variable domain: NAGVMQNPRHLVRRRGQEARLRCSPMKGHSHVYWYRQLPEEGLKFMVYLQKENIIDESGMPKERFSAEFPKEGPSILRIQQVVRGDSAAYFCASSPLALTDTQYFGPGTRLTVL.

Regarding this clone: The junction departs from germline at one end; a sequencing error may be responsible. Different DNA sequences within this sample yield the same CDR3. The chain is built from TRBV10-3 and TRBJ1-1; TRBD1 matches 7 bases. CDR1 and CDR2 from the germline V gene are ENHRY and SYGVKD. The CDR3 contains 15 residues. The CDR3 region is CAISEGGTVNTEAFF. Written as DNA, the CDR3 is TGTGCCATCAGTGAAGGAGGGACAGTGAACACTGAAGCCTTCTTT.

About this clone: At one boundary the junction diverges from the germline segment, which might be a read error. J is TRBJ1-1 and V is TRBV7-7, with D uncertain. The CDR3 consists of 13 residues. CDR1 is SSHAT and CDR2 is FNYEAQ in the germline V gene (reference sequence). The CDR3 DNA is TGTGCTAGCAGCTTAACAGAGAACACTGAAGCTTTCTTT. Protein: CASSLTENTEAFF.

Notes on this clone: The germline gene is not matched at one end of the junction; a read error may be the cause. The chain carries TRBV11-3 and TRBJ2-7; 9 bases are a match to TRBD2. The CDR3 is made up of 16 amino acids. Germline V gene sequence: CDR1 SGHNT, CDR2 YENEEA. The CDR3 sequence: CASSFLTGTSSDEQYF. The CDR3 DNA is TGTGCCAGCAGCTTCCTAACCGGGACTAGCTCCGACGAGCAGTACTTC.

The chain links TRBV5-1 to TRBJ2-5; D might be TRBD1 (6 bases). The CDR3 runs to 13 residues. V was shortened by 7 bases and J by 11 bases, with 21 bases between the two germline ends. Germline values: CDR1 SGHRS, CDR2 YFSETQ. CDR3 nucleotide sequence: TGCGCCAGCGGACCGATAGGGGGAGAAGAGCAGTACTTC. Residues: CASGPIGGEEQYF.

This clone was found once. Other DNA sequences in the same sample also yield this CDR3. The chain uses TRBV5-1 and TRBJ2-7; 10 bases agree with TRBD1. From germline, CDR1 is SGHRS and CDR2 YFSETQ. This CDR3 is built from 14 residues. V lost 3 bases to trimming and J lost 3 bases; unmatched junction nucleotides: 3. CDR3 nucleotide sequence: TGCGCCAGCAGCTCTGGGACAGGGGACTACGAGCAGTACTTC. The encoded protein is CASSSGTGDYEQYF.

In its sample, this clone was seen once. The chain carries TRBV6-5 and TRBJ1-1, with D tentatively TRBD1 (6 bases). The V gene's germline CDR1 is MNHEY and CDR2 SVGAGI. The length of the CDR3 is 14 residues. V dropped 2 bases and J dropped 5 bases, with 12 bases sitting between them. The CDR3 protein is CASSYGTSSTEAFF. The CDR3 DNA sequence: TGTGCCAGCAGTTACGGGACAAGTTCAACTGAAGCTTTCTTT.

V is TRBV7-8 and J is TRBJ1-2; possible D gene TRBD1, 5 bases. CDR3 length equals 13 residues. The V gene's germline CDR1 is SGHVS and CDR2 FQNEAQ. Deletions cut 3 bases from V and 6 bases from J, with 11 bases between. The DNA for the CDR3 is TGTGCCAGCAGCTTCGGACACCGAGATGGCTACACCTTC. Translation: CASSFGHRDGYTF.

CDR3: CASSFQGFGEKLFF. CDR3 DNA sequence: TGTGCCAGTTCCTTCCAGGGGTTCGGTGAAAAACTGTTTTTT. The V gene is TRBV19, the J gene TRBJ1-4; tentatively, D is TRBD1 (6 bases). The germline CDR1 and CDR2 sequences are LNHDA and SQIVND (reference sequence). CDR3 length: 14 residues. The V and J ends lost 8 bases and 7 bases respectively, with 17 bases between them.

J is TRBJ1-2 and V is TRBV7-8; TRBD1 aligns across 9 bases. CDR1 is SGHVS, CDR2 FQNEAQ, per germline. The CDR3 runs to 16 residues. After removal of 5 bases from V and 0 bases from J, the junction contained 7 bases not matched to a gene. The CDR3 spells CASSNRDRAANYGYTF. CDR3 bases: TGTGCCAGCAGCAACCGGGACAGGGCTGCTAACTATGGCTACACCTTC.

The chain joins TRBV10-3 to TRBJ1-2; D is unresolved. The CDR3 length is 12 residues. Trimming removed 3 bases from V and 7 bases from J, with 9 bases in between. Germline CDR1 ENHRY, CDR2 SYGVKD. CDR3 sequence reads: CAISDSGLGYTF. For the CDR3, the DNA is TGTGCCATCAGTGACAGTGGCCTTGGCTACACCTTC.

The CDR3 DNA follows: TGTGCCTGGGGGGTAGGGAGCTTTAAAGTCAATCAGCCCCAGCATTTT. This translates into CAWGVGSFKVNQPQHF. The genes are TRBV30 and TRBJ1-5; D remains ambiguous. The CDR3 has 16 amino acids. CDR1 and CDR2 from the germline V gene are GTSNPN and SVGIG (reference sequence). V gave up 5 bases and J gave up 3 bases, with 20 bases separating them.

The chain couples TRBV4-1 to TRBJ2-5; the D gene is possibly TRBD2 (5 bases). The J call may be in error: the DNA end matches TRBJ2-7 better. Per the germline V gene, CDR1 is MGHRA and CDR2 is YSYEKL. The CDR3 has 14 amino acids. The CDR3 coding sequence is TGCGCCAGCAGCCAAGTCCTGGGAGCCTACGAGCAGTACTTC. It specifies CASSQVLGAYEQYF.

CDR3 DNA: TGTGCCAGCAGCTCCTCCGGGACAGTGAACACTGAAGCTTTCTTT. As protein: CASSSSGTVNTEAFF. The V and J genes are TRBV11-1 and TRBJ1-1; TRBD1 aligns across 7 bases. Trimming took 4 bases from V and 0 from J; bases not matched to a gene: 5. There are 15 residues in the CDR3. The germline V gene encodes CDR1 SGHAT and CDR2 FQDESV (reference sequence).

The chain's CDR3 is CASNRDQGYEQYF. The CDR3 region has the DNA TGTGCCAGTAACAGGGATCAAGGCTACGAGCAGTACTTC. The gene calls are TRBV2 and TRBJ2-7, with D possibly TRBD1 on 6 matching bases. CDR3 length equals 13 residues. Trimming removed 9 bases at V and 3 bases at J, with 15 bases between. CDR1 is SNHLY, CDR2 FYNNEI, per germline.

The V call is TRBV19, the J call TRBJ2-3; TRBD2 aligns across 11 bases. The ends lost 5 bases at V and 1 base at J; junction bases unmatched: 5. There are 16 residues in the CDR3. The germline gives CDR1 LNHDA, CDR2 SQIVND (reference sequence). CDR3 sequence reads: CASSPIAGGRTDTQYF. The CDR3 nucleotides are TGTGCCAGTAGTCCAATAGCGGGAGGGCGCACAGATACGCAGTATTTT.